The 9 T cell receptor beta chains listed next were all sequenced from one sample in a study of vaccination and CD4 T cells after COVID-19. Cultured CD4+ T cells had their DNA profiled by the Oncomine TCR Beta short-read assay. A single record per CDR3 protein comes from TCRdb applying MiXCR to the PCR reads. The sample comprises about 10,000 distinct CDR3 sequences, approximately 59% of which are singletons, and about a quarter rests with the top ten. As to treatment: roughly nine-day PBMC culture with coronavirus spike peptide pools or control peptides (ViraFEST assay). These receptors lack a known antigen. Material for sequencing was CD4+ T cells from blood, cultured in vitro. All receptors derive from a human donor who had recovered from COVID-19.

This chain uses TRBV6-1 with TRBJ1-2; D is unclear. Germline CDR1 MNHNS, CDR2 SASEGT. Trimming shortened V by 4 bases and J by 3 bases, and 3 bases separated the two germline ends. The length of the CDR3 is 11 residues. CDR3 sequence: CASSGYYGYTF. In DNA form, the CDR3 reads TGTGCCAGCAGTGGGTACTATGGCTACACCTTC.

V and J are TRBV7-2 and TRBJ2-1, with TRBD2 matching 7 bases. CDR1 SGHTA and CDR2 FQGNSA come from the germline V gene. The CDR3 spans 15 residues. V was clipped by 4 bases and J by 3 bases; unmatched bases: 6. CDR3 DNA: TGTGCCAGCAGCTCTAGCGGAAGGAACTACAATGAGCAGTTCTTC. Translation: CASSSSGRNYNEQFF.

The V and J genes are TRBV6-5 and TRBJ2-7, with D possibly TRBD1 on 5 matching bases. Germline-derived CDR1 and CDR2 are MNHEY and SVGAGI. CDR3 length equals 14 residues. V lost 2 bases to trimming and J lost 5 bases, with 13 bases between them. The CDR3 sequence: CASSYGPRQNEQYF. In DNA, the CDR3 is TGTGCCAGCAGTTACGGCCCCAGACAGAACGAGCAGTACTTC.

This sequence joins TRBV27 and TRBJ2-3, with D possibly called TRBD1 or TRBD2 (5 bases each). CDR1 and CDR2 from the germline V gene are MNHEY and SMNVEV (reference sequence). The CDR3 covers 14 residues. V was trimmed by 3 bases and J by 3 bases, leaving 10 bases between them. The DNA of the CDR3 is TGTGCCAGCAGTTTGGGGACCCCGACAGATACGCAGTATTTT. It translates to CASSLGTPTDTQYF.

This clonotype has just a few counts. The rearrangement uses TRBV6-1 and TRBJ1-5; a weak D match, TRBD1 (6 bases). The V end lost 8 bases, the J end lost 1 base, and 18 bases lay between the germline ends. This CDR3 has 16 residues. Germline V gene data show CDR1 as MNHNS and CDR2 as SASEGT. DNA for the CDR3: TGTGCCAGCGCCCCACGGGGCAGGGGAAGCAATCAGCCCCAGCATTTT. Its translation: CASAPRGRGSNQPQHF.

This chain connects TRBV20-1 to TRBJ1-1; TRBD1 aligns across 8 bases. V shed 7 bases, J shed 1 base, and the junction held 11 bases outside the gene matches. The germline V gene has CDR1 DFQATT and CDR2 SNEGSKA (reference sequence). The CDR3 totals 15 residues. CDR3 loop: CSGIDVGTGNTEAFF. Written as DNA, the CDR3 is TGCAGTGGCATAGACGTCGGGACAGGGAACACTGAAGCTTTCTTT.

DNA for the CDR3: TGTGCCAGCAGCCACAAGCCCCTCACCCCCCGGGGCACCGGGGAGCTGTTTTTT. Residues: CASSHKPLTPRGTGELFF. This chain links TRBV11-3 with TRBJ2-2; a weak D match, TRBD2 (5 bases). This CDR3 has 18 residues. Germline CDR1 and CDR2: SGHNT and YENEEA. V shed 5 bases and J shed 4 bases, with 23 bases lying between them.

This chain's CDR3 is CASSLLNTEAFF. The CDR3, as DNA: TGTGCCAGCAGTTTACTGAACACTGAAGCTTTCTTT. This sequence joins TRBV12-3 or TRBV12-4 and TRBJ1-1; D is undetermined. CDR3 size: 12 residues. The V gene lost 2 bases and the J gene lost 0 bases, with 1 base spanning the gap.

V and J are TRBV29-1 and TRBJ2-7; 11 positions agree with TRBD2. The germline CDR1 and CDR2 sequences are SQVTM and ANQGSEA. CDR3 length equals 14 residues. The J segment lost 6 bases and the V segment lost 3 bases, leaving 7 bases of the junction unmatched. CDR3 nucleotide sequence: TGCAGCGTTGATAGCCTAGCGGGAGGTAGCGAGCAGTACTTC. Its translation: CSVDSLAGGSEQYF.